This T cell receptor beta chain was documented in a study of T cells in Graves' hyperthyroidism and ophthalmopathy. In germline, CDR1 is SGDLS, CDR2 YYNGEE. The CDR3 is 18 amino acids. The J segment lost 4 bases and the V segment lost 4 bases, leaving 14 bases of the junction unmatched. TCR beta CDR3 sequences were amplified from RNA transcripts. First-round RT-PCR of the TCR CDR3 relied on the HTBI primer set. TCRdb re-called the multiplex PCR reads through MiXCR, storing one row per CDR3 protein. The table includes around 420,000 distinct CDR3 sequences, approximately 14% detected once. The receptor was derived from a woman younger than 35 with Graves' hyperthyroidism. This sequence joins TRBV9 and TRBJ2-1, with 10 nucleotides matching TRBD2. Material: blood. CDR3 sequence: CASSPAGAGGGGYNEQFF. CDR3 DNA sequence: TGTGCCAGCAGCCCCGCGGGAGCGGGAGGGGGGGGGTACAATGAGCAGTTCTTC.